Listed here are 7 T cell receptor beta chains from one sample, sequenced in a study of cytomegalovirus exposure and HLA in healthy donors. The PCR ran on 60 Vbeta and 13 Jbeta primers. This table comes from immunoSEQ multiplex PCR, and its TCRdb copy is limited to in-frame clones, with some not included. The data show fewer than 200,000 clones, 70% to 80% seen once. Sequenced sample: PBMCs. Receptors originate from a man aged 18 to 29 in good health and CMV-seropositive.

CDR3 DNA sequence: TGTGCCAGTTCCCTTCGAGCGGTCTCCTACGAGCAGTACTTC. It codes for CASSLRAVSYEQYF. The chain carries TRBV6-4 and TRBJ2-7; D might be TRBD2 (5 bases). The germline V gene encodes CDR1 MRHNA and CDR2 SNTAGT. The length of the CDR3 is 14 residues. V was trimmed by 9 bases and J by 0 bases, leaving 15 bases between them.

The chain has TRBV7-9 and TRBJ1-2; D not resolved. CDR3 length: 14 amino acids. V was cut by 1 base and J by 8 bases, with 14 bases left in between. Germline V gene data show CDR1 as SEHNR and CDR2 as FQNEAQ (reference sequence). The CDR3 nucleotides are TGTGCCAGCAGCTTAGTACGGACTCTAAAGGGCTACACCTTC. Protein: CASSLVRTLKGYTF.

The genes are TRBV9 and TRBJ1-5; 9 nucleotides line up with TRBD1. Per germline, CDR1 SGDLS and CDR2 YYNGEE. The V segment lost 3 bases and the J segment 7 bases; nucleotides outside the gene matches: 8. The CDR3 runs 15 residues. CDR3 in DNA: TGTGCCAGCAGCGGACCCGGGACAGGGTTCCAGCCCCAGCATTTT. Translated, it gives CASSGPGTGFQPQHF.

The chain links TRBV9 to TRBJ2-7; weak D call: TRBD1 (5 bases). The V end lost 0 bases, the J end lost 7 bases, and 14 bases lay between the germline ends. The CDR3 sequence is 14 residues long. Germline-derived CDR1 and CDR2 are SGDLS and YYNGEE. The CDR3 DNA is TGTGCCAGCAGCGTAGCCAGGGCAGGTGAGGAGCAGTACTTC. Protein: CASSVARAGEEQYF.

In regard to this clone: The identical CDR3 is also encoded by other nucleotide sequences in the sample. This sequence joins TRBV5-1 and TRBJ2-3; maybe TRBD2 (6 bases). Germline V gene lookup returns CDR1 SGHRS and CDR2 YFSETQ. Trimming pared 0 bases from V and 0 bases from J, leaving 8 bases between. The length of the CDR3 is 15 residues. The CDR3, as DNA: TGCGCCAGCAGCTTGGCCGGGGGTAGCACAGATACGCAGTATTTT. Translation gives CASSLAGGSTDTQYF.

CDR3: CASSPSAGTGNGYGYTF. The CDR3 coding sequence is TGTGCCAGCTCACCGTCCGCCGGGACAGGGAACGGCTATGGCTACACCTTC. This sequence joins TRBV18 and TRBJ1-2, with 9 nucleotides matching TRBD1. V lost 3 bases to trimming and J lost 4 bases; unmatched junction nucleotides: 12. The CDR3 length is 17 residues. The germline CDR1 and CDR2 sequences are KGHSH and LQKENI.

This chain uses TRBV2 with TRBJ1-1; no reliable D call. CDR3 length: 15 amino acids. The V end lost 4 bases, the J end lost 3 bases, and 15 bases lay between the germline ends. CDR1 and CDR2 from the germline V gene are SNHLY and FYNNEI. CDR3 in amino acids: CASSVVGAGDTEAFF. The CDR3 coding sequence is TGTGCCAGCAGTGTTGTGGGCGCAGGTGACACTGAAGCTTTCTTT.